There are a few counts of the clone carrying this T cell receptor (beta chain). Its specificity is unknown. This record belongs to a study of vaccination and CD4 T cells after COVID-19. Study context: Control cultures were given a CEFX pool, an HIV-1 Nef pool, or no peptide.

The CDR3 runs to 13 residues. The V gene's germline CDR1 is SGHTA and CDR2 FQGTGA. V dropped 2 bases and J dropped 4 bases, with 7 bases sitting between them. The treatment was: approximately nine-day PBMC culture with coronavirus spike peptide pools or control peptides (ViraFEST assay). ViraFEST grew antigen-specific T cells using peptide pools, then sequenced TCRs. The Oncomine TCR Beta short-read assay was applied to DNA of cultured CD4+ T cells. One entry per CDR3 protein, called by TCRdb with MiXCR from the PCR reads. Of over 14,000 distinct CDR3 sequences in the sample, 53% were seen once. The sample was CD4+ T cells from blood, cultured in vitro. The sequence was obtained from a human donor who had recovered from COVID-19. V gene TRBV7-3 combines with J gene TRBJ2-3, with a possible D match to TRBD2 (5 bases). This CDR3 reads CASSLLSADTQYF. The CDR3 DNA reads as TGTGCCAGCAGCTTACTTAGCGCAGATACGCAGTATTTT.